One and the same sample provided the 5 T cell receptor beta chains below, sequenced in a study of graft-versus-host responses after intestinal transplantation (dated by TCRdb to the early 2020s). What this sample's time point label stands for: cells obtained before transplantation from donor or recipient. These receptors are not linked to any known antigen. The library was generated by the immunoSEQ multiplex PCR assay. TCRdb mirrors the immuneACCESS table, restricted to in-frame sequences. Some clones are absent from its copies; in checked studies, under half trace to an unresolved V gene, and the reason for the others is unknown. In all, the sample holds 95,000 to 110,000 clones, and roughly 87% of those were seen once. The biggest ten clones account for over 0.7% of the sample. The sample consisted of unstimulated CD4+ T cells sorted from spleen or lymph node cells, taken before intestinal transplant. These receptors were obtained from a human donor who received an intestinal transplant.

The chain couples TRBV11-2 to TRBJ1-1; D remains unclear. V shed 0 bases and J shed 5 bases, with 10 bases lying between them. The germline CDR1 and CDR2 sequences are SGHAT and FQNNGV. The CDR3 covers 14 residues. The CDR3 DNA follows: TGTGCCAGCAGCTTAGAGGGAGGAGGGACTGAAGCTTTCTTT. This sequence encodes CASSLEGGGTEAFF.

This clone was seen more than once but under ten times. The chain links TRBV2 to TRBJ2-2; D is perhaps TRBD2 (6 bases). Germline assignment: CDR1 SNHLY and CDR2 FYNNEI. V lost 6 bases, J lost 3 bases, and 14 bases lay in between. CDR3 length: 15 amino acids. CDR3 protein: CASSDTLAYTGELFF. CDR3 bases: TGTGCCAGCAGCGATACACTAGCTTACACCGGGGAGCTGTTTTTT.

For the CDR3, the DNA is TGTGCCAGCAGCGTAGGCATCTCGGCCTACGAGCAGTACTTC. Its protein product is CASSVGISAYEQYF. This sequence joins TRBV9 and TRBJ2-7, with D unresolved. V was shortened by 0 bases and J by 2 bases, with 9 bases between the two germline ends. The CDR3 totals 14 residues. Germline V gene data show CDR1 as SGDLS and CDR2 as YYNGEE.

The chain joins TRBV27 to TRBJ1-1, with a weak D call TRBD1 (6 bases). The CDR3 is 15 amino acids. V shed 3 bases and J shed 6 bases, with 17 bases lying between them. The V gene's germline CDR1 is MNHEY and CDR2 SMNVEV (reference sequence). CDR3 in DNA: TGTGCCAGCAGTTTTTATAACGCAGGGGTGTCTGAAGCTTTCTTT. Protein sequence: CASSFYNAGVSEAFF.

The chain combines TRBV5-1 with TRBJ2-5; D might be TRBD2 (6 bases). V dropped 1 base and J dropped 5 bases, with 9 bases sitting between them. From germline, CDR1 is SGHRS and CDR2 YFSETQ. The CDR3 covers 13 residues. In nucleotides, the CDR3 is TGCGCCAGCAGCTTGCCGGGGGAGGAGACCCAGTACTTC. This encodes CASSLPGEETQYF.